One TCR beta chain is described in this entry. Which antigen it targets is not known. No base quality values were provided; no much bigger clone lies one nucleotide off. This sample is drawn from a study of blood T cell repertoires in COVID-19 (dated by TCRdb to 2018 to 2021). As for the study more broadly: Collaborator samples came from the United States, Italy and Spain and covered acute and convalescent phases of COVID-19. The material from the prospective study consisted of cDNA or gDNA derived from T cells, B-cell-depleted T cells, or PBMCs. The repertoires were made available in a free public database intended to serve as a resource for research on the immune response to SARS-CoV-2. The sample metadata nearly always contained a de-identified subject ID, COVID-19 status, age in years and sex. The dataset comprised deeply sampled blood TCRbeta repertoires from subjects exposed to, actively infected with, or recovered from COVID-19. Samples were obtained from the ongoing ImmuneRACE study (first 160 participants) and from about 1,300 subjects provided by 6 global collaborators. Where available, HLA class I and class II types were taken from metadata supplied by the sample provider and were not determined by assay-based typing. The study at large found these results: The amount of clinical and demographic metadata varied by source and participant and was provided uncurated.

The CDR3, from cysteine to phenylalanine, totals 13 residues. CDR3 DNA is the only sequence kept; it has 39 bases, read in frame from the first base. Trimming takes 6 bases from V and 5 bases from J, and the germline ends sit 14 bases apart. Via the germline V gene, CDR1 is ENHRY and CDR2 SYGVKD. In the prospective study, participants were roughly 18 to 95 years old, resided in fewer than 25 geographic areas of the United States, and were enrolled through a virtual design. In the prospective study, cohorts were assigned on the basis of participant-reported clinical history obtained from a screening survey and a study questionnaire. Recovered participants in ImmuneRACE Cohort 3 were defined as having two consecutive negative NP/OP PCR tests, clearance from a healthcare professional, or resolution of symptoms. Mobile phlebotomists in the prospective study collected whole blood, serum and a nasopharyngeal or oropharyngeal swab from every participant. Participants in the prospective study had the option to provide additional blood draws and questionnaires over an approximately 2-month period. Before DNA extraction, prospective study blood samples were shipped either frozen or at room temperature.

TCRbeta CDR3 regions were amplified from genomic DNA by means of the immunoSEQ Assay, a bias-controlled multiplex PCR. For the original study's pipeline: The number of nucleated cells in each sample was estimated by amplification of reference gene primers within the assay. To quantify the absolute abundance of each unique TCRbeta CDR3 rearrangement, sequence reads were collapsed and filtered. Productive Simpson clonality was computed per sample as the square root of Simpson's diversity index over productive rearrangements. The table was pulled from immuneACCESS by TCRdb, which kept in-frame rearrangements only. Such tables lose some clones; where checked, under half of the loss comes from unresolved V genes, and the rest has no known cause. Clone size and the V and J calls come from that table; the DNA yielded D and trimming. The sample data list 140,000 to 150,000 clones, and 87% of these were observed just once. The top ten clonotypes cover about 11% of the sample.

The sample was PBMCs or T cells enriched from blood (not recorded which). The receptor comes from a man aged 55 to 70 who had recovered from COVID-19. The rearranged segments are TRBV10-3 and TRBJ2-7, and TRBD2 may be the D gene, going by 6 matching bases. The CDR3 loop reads CAISGTLFHEQYF. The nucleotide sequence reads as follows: TGTGCCATCAGCGGGACTTTGTTTCACGAGCAGTACTTC.